This paragraph covers one T cell receptor beta chain sequence. Its specificity is unknown. The data belong to a study of cytomegalovirus exposure and HLA in healthy donors. Study findings and constraints: The study labeled roughly 160 TCR beta chains cytomegalovirus-associated. TCR beta sequences reportedly predicted the HLA-A and HLA-B alleles of most subjects accurately. What a later analysis showed was that several of the most significant clusters appeared linked to common viral pathogens. HLA alleles showed associations with around 15,000 TCR beta sequences in a later analysis, at a 0.05 false discovery rate.

The PCR used 60 Vbeta and 13 Jbeta primers. The assay was immunoSEQ multiplex PCR, and TCRdb's table has in-frame clones only and misses some. Of about 170,000 clones in the sample, over 80% were seen once. Sequencing was carried out using PBMCs. The TCR was taken from a male donor in good health and CMV-seronegative.

CDR3 DNA: TGTGCCAGCTCACCCCCCGCGGGACAGAATAACTATGGCTACACCTTC. Translating it yields CASSPPAGQNNYGYTF. The chain carries TRBV18 and TRBJ1-2; TRBD1 aligns across 7 bases. Germline assignment: CDR1 KGHSH and CDR2 LQKENI. CDR3 length equals 16 residues. The ends lost 3 bases at V and 1 base at J; junction bases unmatched: 8.